Listed here is a single TCR beta chain. TCRdb keeps only in-frame clones here, not all; method: immunoSEQ multiplex PCR. The repertoire holds a few million clones, 85% to 95% seen once, with about 0.41% in the top ten. The entry originates in a study of shared clonotypes between healthy human individuals. CDR3 size: 15 residues. The germline CDR1 and CDR2 sequences are SGHTA and FQGNSA. V was clipped by 4 bases and J by 2 bases, with 14 bases between them. The rearrangement links TRBV7-2 to TRBJ1-2; perhaps TRBD1 as D (6 bases). Sequencing was performed on naive CD4+ T cells from PBMCs. Subset of the sample: CD45RA+ positively selected. The TCR comes from a man aged 18 to 30 in good health. Some clones in this sample may be carry-over from other donors' samples. The DNA of the CDR3 is TGTGCCAGCAGCTCCCAGGGGCGACTAAACTATGGCTACACCTTC. Translated, it gives CASSSQGRLNYGYTF.